This TCR beta chain was recovered during a study of cytomegalovirus exposure and HLA in healthy donors. Findings of the study overall: The listing of fewer than 200 TCR beta chains classed them as cytomegalovirus-associated. A few V segments could not be told apart, such as TRBV6-2 and TRBV6-3, and were left out. Clonal expansion was found to be greater in HLA-associated TCR beta chains than in equally common others in a later analysis.

PCR primers comprised 60 Vbeta and 13 Jbeta primers. Sequenced by immunoSEQ multiplex PCR; TCRdb stores in-frame clones only, minus some. The top ten hold approximately 1.6% of the sample, which has 150,000 to 200,000 clones, 77% seen once. The germline CDR1 and CDR2 sequences are MNHEY and SMNVEV (reference sequence). This CDR3 has 14 residues. Trimming cost V 5 bases and J 1 base; bases outside gene matches: 4. A remark on this clone: Its antigen is not known.

The source material was PBMCs. This chain links TRBV27 with TRBJ2-5, with TRBD1 matching 7 bases. This TCR was sampled from a woman between 25 and 40 years old in good health and CMV-seronegative. The CDR3 loop is CASSHWTGQETQYF. Here the CDR3 DNA reads TGTGCCAGCAGTCATTGGACAGGCCAAGAGACCCAGTACTTC.